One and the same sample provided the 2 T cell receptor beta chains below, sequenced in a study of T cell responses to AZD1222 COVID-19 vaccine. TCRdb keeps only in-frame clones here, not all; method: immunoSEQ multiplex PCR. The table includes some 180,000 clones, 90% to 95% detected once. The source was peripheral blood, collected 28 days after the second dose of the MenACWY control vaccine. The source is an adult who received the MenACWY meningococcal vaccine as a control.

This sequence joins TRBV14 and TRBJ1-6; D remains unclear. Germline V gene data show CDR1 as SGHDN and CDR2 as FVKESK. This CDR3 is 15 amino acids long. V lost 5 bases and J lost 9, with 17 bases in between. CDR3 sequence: CASSSLAEGVSPLHF. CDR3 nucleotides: TGTGCCAGCAGCTCTCTCGCAGAGGGAGTTTCACCCCTCCACTTT.

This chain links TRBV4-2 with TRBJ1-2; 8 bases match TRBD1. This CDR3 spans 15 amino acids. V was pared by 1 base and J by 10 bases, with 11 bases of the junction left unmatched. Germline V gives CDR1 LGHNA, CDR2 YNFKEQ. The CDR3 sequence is CASSQAGTGPGIYTF. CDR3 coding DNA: TGTGCCAGCAGCCAAGCCGGGACAGGCCCCGGAATCTACACCTTC.